This T cell receptor (beta chain) stems from a study of blood T cells in healthy people across ages. Study context: Template-switching capture recovered about one barcoded beta molecule per two T cells. Study results and caveats: Diversity estimates from one million T cells were considered underestimates.

Worth noting for this clonotype: What it binds is unknown.

Together with a sample-barcoded 5' primer, a J-beta primer mix was included in a second PCR lasting 7 to 11 cycles. Every molecule of cDNA carried a tag from a template-switch adaptor with 12 random nucleotides. TCRdb reanalysed the 5' RACE reads using MiXCR and keeps one entry per CDR3 protein. The table shows about 680,000 distinct CDR3 sequences, with roughly 50% occurring only once. The CDR3 consists of 17 residues. Trimming at V came to 3 bases and at J to 0 bases, leaving 7 bases not matched to a gene. Germline lookup yields CDR1 SGHTA and CDR2 FQGNSA. This chain uses TRBV7-2 with TRBJ2-3; 9 bases are a match to TRBD2. The receptor was derived from a woman aged 55-69 years in good health. The sample consisted of blood. The CDR3 DNA reads TGTGCCAGCAGCTTTTACACGGGACTAGCTAGCACAGATACGCAGTATTTT. Its translation: CASSFYTGLASTDTQYF. The whole variable domain, filled in from reference TRBV7-2 and TRBJ2-3, reads GAGVSQSPSNKVTEKGKDVELRCDPISGHTALYWYRQSLGQGLEFLIYFQGNSAPDKSGLPSDRFSAERTGGSVSTLTIQRTQQEDSAVYLCASSFYTGLASTDTQYFGPGTRLTVL.